A selection of T cell receptor beta chains follows, all from one sample in a study of tumor-infiltrating lymphocytes in primary liver carcinoma. TCRdb used MiXCR to reprocess the multiplex PCR reads, holding one entry per CDR3 protein. The sample lists tens of thousands of distinct CDR3 sequences, around 70% seen once, with 15% to 20% in the top ten. The sequencing input was liver tumor tissue from sampling region 1. All receptors derive from a man aged 40-49 years with primary liver carcinoma and hepatitis B virus infection. CDR3s include the opening cysteine and the closing phenylalanine or tryptophan. Each record gives: D gene, clone size, V gene, J gene, CDR3 DNA, CDR3 protein. A D gene is named only where the DNA matches it firmly. Some rows have no size entry. The others give once, few or many, or a class for an expanded clone.

-	-	TRBV25-1	TRBJ2-1	TGTGCCAGCAGTGAATTAGAGGGGGGGTTCTTGGTGGGCCTCAATGAGCACTTCTTC	CASSELEGGFLVGLNEHFF
TRBD2	-	TRBV30	TRBJ2-3	TGTGCCTGGAGTGGGGATGGCGGGAGTTGGAGAGATACGCAGTATTTT	CAWSGDGGSWRDTQYF
-	many	TRBV11-2	TRBJ1-4	TGTGCCAGCAGCTTACCGGGCCCTCTCGAAAAACTGTTTTTT	CASSLPGPLEKLFF
TRBD2	-	TRBV10-3	TRBJ2-2	TGTGCCATTAGTGAGTCACCTAGCGGGAGCACCGGGGAGCCGTTTTTT	CAISESPSGSTGEPFF
-	-	TRBV2	TRBJ2-1	TGTGCCAGCAGTGATTTTCCGGGGTCCTACAATGAGCAGTTCTTC	CASSDFPGSYNEQFF
TRBD2	-	TRBV7-9	TRBJ2-5	TGTGCCAGCAGCTCCGTATGGGTGGGAGGGAATGAAGAGACCCAGTACTTC	CASSSVWVGGNEETQYF
-	-	TRBV11-2	TRBJ2-3	TGTACCAGCAGAAAATCTGGGTCGGATAGGCAGTATTTT	CTSRKSGSDRQYF
-	-	TRBV7-8	TRBJ2-3	TGTGCCAGAAACCGGGCCCAGCTTCGCACAGATACGCAGTATTTT	CARNRAQLRTDTQYF
TRBD2	many	TRBV7-2	TRBJ2-2	TGTGCCAGCAGCTTATACGGAGGACTAGCTAACACCGGGGAGCTGTTTTTT	CASSLYGGLANTGELFF
TRBD1	-	TRBV29-1	TRBJ2-3	TGCAGGGTTCTGTATGGACAGGGCGCTAGCACAGATACGCAGTATTTT	CRVLYGQGASTDTQYF
-	-	TRBV28	TRBJ1-4	TGCGCCAGCAGTTTATCAAGAGAGCGGGAAAAACTGTTTTTT	CASSLSREREKLFF